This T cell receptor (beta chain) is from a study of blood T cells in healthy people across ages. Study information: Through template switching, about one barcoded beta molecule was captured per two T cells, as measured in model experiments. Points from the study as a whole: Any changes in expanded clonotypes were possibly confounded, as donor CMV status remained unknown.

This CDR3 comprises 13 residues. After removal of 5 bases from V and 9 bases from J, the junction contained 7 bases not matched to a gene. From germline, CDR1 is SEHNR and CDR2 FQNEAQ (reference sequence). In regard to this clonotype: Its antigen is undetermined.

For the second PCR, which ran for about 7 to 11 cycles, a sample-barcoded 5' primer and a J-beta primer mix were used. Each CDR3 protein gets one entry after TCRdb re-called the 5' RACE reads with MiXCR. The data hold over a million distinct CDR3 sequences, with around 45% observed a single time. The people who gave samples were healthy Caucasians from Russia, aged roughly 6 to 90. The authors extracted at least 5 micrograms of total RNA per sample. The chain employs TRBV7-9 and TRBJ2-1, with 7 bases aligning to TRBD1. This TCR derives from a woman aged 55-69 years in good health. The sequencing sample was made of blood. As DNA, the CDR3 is TGTGCCAGCAGCCTACGAACAGGGGCTGAGCAGTTCTTC. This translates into CASSLRTGAEQFF.